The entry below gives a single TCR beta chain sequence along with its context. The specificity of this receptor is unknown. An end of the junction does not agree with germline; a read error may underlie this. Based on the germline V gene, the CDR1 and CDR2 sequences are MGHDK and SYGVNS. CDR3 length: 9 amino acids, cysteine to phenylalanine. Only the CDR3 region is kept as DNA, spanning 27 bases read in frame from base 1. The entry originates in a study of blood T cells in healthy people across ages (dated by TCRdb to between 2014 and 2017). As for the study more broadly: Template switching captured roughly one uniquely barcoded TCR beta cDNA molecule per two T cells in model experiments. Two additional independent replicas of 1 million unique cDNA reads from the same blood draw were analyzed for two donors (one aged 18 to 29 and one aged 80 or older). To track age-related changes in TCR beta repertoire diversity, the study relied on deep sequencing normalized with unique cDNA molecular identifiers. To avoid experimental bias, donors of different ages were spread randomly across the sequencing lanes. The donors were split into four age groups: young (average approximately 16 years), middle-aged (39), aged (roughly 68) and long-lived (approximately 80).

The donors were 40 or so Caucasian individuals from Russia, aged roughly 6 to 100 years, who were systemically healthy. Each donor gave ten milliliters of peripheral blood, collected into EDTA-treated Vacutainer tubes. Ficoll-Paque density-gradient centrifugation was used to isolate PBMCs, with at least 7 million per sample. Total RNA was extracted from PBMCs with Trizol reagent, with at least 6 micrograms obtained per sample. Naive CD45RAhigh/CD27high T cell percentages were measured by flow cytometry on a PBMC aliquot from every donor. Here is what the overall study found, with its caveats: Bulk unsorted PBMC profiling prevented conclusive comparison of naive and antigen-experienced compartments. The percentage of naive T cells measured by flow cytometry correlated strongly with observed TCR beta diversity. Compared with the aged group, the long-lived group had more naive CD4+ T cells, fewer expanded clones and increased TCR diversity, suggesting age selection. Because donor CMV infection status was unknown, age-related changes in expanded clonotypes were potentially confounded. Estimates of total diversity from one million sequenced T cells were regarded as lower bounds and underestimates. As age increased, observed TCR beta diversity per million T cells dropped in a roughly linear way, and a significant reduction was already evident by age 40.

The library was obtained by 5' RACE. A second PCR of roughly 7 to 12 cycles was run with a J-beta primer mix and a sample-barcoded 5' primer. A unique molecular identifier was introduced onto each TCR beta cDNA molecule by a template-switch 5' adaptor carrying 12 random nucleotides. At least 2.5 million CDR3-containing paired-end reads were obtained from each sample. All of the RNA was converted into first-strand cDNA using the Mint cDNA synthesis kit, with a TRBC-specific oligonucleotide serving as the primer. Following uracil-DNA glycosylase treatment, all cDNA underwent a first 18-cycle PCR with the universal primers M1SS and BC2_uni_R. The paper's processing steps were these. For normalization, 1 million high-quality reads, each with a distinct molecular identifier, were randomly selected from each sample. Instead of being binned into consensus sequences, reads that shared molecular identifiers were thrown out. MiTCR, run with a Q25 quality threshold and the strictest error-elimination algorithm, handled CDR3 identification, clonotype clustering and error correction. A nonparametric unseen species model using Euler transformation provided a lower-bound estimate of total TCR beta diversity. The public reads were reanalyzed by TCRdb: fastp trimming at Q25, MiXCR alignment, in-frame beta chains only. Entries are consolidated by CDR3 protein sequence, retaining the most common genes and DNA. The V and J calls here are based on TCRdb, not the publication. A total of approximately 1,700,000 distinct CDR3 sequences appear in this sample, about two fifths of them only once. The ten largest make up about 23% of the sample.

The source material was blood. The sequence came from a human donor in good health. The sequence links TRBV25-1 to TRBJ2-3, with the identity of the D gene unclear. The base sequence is TGTGCCAGCGGGGATACGCGGTATTTT. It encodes CASGDTRYF.